The T cell receptor beta chain described here comes from a study of cytomegalovirus exposure and HLA in healthy donors. Per germline, CDR1 SGHNT and CDR2 YENEEA. CDR3 size: 17 residues. The V and J ends lost 1 base and 3 bases respectively, with 17 bases between them. This clone was seen only a few times. PCR employed 60 Vbeta and 13 Jbeta primers. Measured with immunoSEQ multiplex PCR; TCRdb has only the in-frame clones, and not every one. Among under 150,000 clones, about 78% were seen once, and the ten largest hold approximately 2.9%. The TCR comes from a human donor in good health. Source material: PBMCs. The chain has TRBV11-3 and TRBJ2-3; D is uncertain. The CDR3 bases are TGTGCCAGCAGCTTAGGAACGAGTGGTCTCGGTACAGATACGCAGTATTTT. It codes for CASSLGTSGLGTDTQYF.